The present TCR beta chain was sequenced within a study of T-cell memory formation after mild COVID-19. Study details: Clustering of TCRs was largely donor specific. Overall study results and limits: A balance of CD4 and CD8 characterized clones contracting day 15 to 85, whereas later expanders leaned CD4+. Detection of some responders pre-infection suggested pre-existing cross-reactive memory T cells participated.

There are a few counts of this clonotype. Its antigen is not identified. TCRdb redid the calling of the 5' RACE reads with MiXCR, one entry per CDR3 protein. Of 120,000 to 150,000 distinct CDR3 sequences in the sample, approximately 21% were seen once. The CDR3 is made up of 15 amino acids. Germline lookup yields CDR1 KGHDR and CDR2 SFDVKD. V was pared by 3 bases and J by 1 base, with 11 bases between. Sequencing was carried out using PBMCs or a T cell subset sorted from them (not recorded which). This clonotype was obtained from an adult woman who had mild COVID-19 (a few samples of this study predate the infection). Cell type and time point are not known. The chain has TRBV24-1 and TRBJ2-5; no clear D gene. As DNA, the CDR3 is TGTGCCACCAGTGATCCCACCGGGCCCCAAGAGACCCAGTACTTC. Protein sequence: CATSDPTGPQETQYF.